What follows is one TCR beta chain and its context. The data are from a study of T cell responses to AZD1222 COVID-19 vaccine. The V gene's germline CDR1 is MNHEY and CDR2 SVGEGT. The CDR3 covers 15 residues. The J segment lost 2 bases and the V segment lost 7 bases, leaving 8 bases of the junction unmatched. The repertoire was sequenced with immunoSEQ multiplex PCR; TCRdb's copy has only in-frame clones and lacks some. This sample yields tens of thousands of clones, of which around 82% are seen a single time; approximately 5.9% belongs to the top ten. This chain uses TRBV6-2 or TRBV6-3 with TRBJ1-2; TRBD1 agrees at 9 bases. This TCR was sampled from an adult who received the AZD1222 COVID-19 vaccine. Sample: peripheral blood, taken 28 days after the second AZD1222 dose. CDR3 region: CASIPGTGLNYGYTF. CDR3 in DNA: TGTGCCAGCATCCCAGGGACAGGGCTAAACTATGGCTACACCTTC.